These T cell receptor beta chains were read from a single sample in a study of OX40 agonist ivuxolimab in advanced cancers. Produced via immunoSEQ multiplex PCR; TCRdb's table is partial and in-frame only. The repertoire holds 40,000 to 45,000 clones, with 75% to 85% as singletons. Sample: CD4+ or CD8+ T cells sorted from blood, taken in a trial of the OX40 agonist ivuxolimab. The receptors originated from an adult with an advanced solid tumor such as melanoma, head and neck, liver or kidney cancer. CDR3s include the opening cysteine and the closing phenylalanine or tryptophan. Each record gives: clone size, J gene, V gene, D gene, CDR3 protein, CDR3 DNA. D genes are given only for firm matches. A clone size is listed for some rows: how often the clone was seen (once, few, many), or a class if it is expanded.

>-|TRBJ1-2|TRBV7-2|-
CASSSNYGYTF
TGTGCCAGCAGCTCTAACTATGGCTACACCTTC
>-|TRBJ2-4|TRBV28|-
CASRSPSVAGNIQYF
TGTGCCAGCAGATCCCCCTCGGTGGCTGGGAACATTCAGTACTTC
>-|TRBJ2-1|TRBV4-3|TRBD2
CASSPGLAGGGEQFF
TGCGCCAGCAGCCCAGGACTAGCGGGAGGCGGTGAGCAGTTCTTC
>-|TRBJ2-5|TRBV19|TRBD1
CASSIQQGYQETQYF
TGTGCCAGTAGTATTCAACAGGGGTACCAAGAGACCCAGTACTTC
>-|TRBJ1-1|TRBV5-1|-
CASSLVAGWLGLGTEAFF
TGCGCCAGCAGCTTGGTGGCAGGGTGGTTGGGTCTGGGAACTGAAGCTTTCTTT
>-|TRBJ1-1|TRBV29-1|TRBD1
CSVRGDSEGTEAFF
TGCAGCGTAAGGGGGGACAGCGAAGGCACTGAAGCTTTCTTT
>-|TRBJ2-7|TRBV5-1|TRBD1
CASSGDRGYEQYF
TGCGCCAGCAGCGGGGACAGGGGCTATGAGCAGTACTTC
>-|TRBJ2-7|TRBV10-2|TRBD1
CASSEAAGTGRSEQYF
TGCGCCAGCAGTGAGGCAGCCGGGACAGGCCGGAGCGAGCAGTACTTC
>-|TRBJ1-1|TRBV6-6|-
CASSYPSQMNTEAFF
TGTGCCAGCAGTTACCCTTCCCAGATGAACACTGAAGCTTTCTTT
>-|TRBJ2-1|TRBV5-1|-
CASSSSTRLGNNEQFF
TGCGCCAGCAGCTCTTCGACTAGACTCGGCAACAATGAGCAGTTCTTC
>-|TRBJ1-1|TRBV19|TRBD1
CASTRPGGKGTEAFF
TGTGCCAGTACCCGGCCAGGGGGAAAGGGCACTGAAGCTTTCTTT
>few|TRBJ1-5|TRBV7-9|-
CASSSGTASNQPQHF
TGTGCCAGCAGTTCCGGGACCGCTAGCAATCAGCCCCAGCATTTT
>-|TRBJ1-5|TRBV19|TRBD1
CASSTGTGGMSSNQPQHF
TGTGCCAGTAGTACCGGGACAGGGGGCATGTCAAGCAATCAGCCCCAGCATTTT
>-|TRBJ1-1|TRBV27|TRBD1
CASRGQGNTEAFF
TGTGCCAGCCGCGGACAGGGGAACACTGAAGCTTTCTTT
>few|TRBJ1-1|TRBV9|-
CASSPQWQGNTEAFF
TGTGCCAGCAGCCCACAGTGGCAGGGGAACACTGAAGCTTTCTTT
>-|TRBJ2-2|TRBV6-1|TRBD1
CASSGLTGETGELFF
TGTGCCAGCAGTGGTCTTACAGGGGAAACCGGGGAGCTGTTTTTT
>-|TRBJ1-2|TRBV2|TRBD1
CASKGQVGGYTF
TGTGCCAGCAAAGGACAGGTCGGTGGCTACACCTTC
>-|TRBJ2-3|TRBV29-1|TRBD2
CSVGGGTDTQYF
TGCAGCGTTGGGGGGGGAACAGATACGCAGTATTTT
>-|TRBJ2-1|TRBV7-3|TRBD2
CASSFTGTSGGYNEQFF
TGTGCCAGCAGCTTTACCGGGACTAGCGGGGGGTACAATGAGCAGTTCTTC
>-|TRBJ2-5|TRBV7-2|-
CASTLGSWQPQETQYF
TGTGCCAGCACCTTAGGGTCTTGGCAGCCTCAAGAGACCCAGTACTTC
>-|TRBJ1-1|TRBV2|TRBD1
CASSARWTGGVNTEAFF
TGTGCCAGCAGTGCTCGATGGACAGGGGGGGTGAACACTGAAGCTTTCTTT
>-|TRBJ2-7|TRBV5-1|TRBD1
CASSLAKGTGGNYEQYF
TGCGCCAGCAGCTTGGCTAAAGGGACAGGGGGGAACTACGAGCAGTACTTC
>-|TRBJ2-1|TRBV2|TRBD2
CASALTSGVEQFF
TGTGCCAGTGCCCTGACTAGCGGGGTTGAGCAGTTCTTC
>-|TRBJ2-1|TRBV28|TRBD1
CASSPTGGSYNEQFF
TGTGCCAGCAGTCCCACAGGGGGCTCCTACAATGAGCAGTTCTTC
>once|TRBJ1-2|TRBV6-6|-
CASSSTRDYGYTF
TGTGCCAGCAGTTCCACAAGAGACTATGGCTACACCTTC
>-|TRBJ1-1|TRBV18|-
CASSPRGYTEAFF
TGTGCCAGCTCGCCCAGGGGTTACACTGAAGCTTTCTTT
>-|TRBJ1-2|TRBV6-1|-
CASSFKTEVYGYTF
TGTGCCAGCAGCTTTAAGACAGAAGTCTATGGCTACACCTTC
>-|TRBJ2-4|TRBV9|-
CASSRESGIQYF
TGTGCCAGCAGCCGGGAGTCGGGCATTCAGTACTTC
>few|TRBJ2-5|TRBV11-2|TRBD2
CASSLEGRGIRETQYF
TGTGCCAGCAGCTTAGAGGGGCGGGGGATTCGAGAGACCCAGTACTTC
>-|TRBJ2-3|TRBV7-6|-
CASSRARADTQYF
TGTGCCAGCAGCCGGGCTAGAGCCGATACGCAGTATTTT
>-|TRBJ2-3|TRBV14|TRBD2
CASSQTGTSGRLPYF
TGTGCCAGCAGCCAAACCGGGACTAGCGGGAGGCTGCCGTATTTT
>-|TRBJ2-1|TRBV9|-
CASSVRDAEQFF
TGTGCCAGCAGCGTGCGGGATGCTGAGCAGTTCTTC
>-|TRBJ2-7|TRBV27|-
CASSLGSGSPYEQYF
TGTGCCAGCAGTTTAGGGAGCGGGTCCCCCTACGAGCAGTACTTC
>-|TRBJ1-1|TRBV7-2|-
CASSLVGVGRMNTEAFF
TGTGCCAGCAGCTTAGTCGGGGTAGGGAGGATGAACACTGAAGCTTTCTTT
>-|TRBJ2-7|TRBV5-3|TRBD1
CARSLGETGGDYEQYF
TGTGCCAGAAGCTTGGGGGAGACAGGGGGAGACTACGAGCAGTACTTC
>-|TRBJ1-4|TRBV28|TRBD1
CASSDPWTGSGERLFF
TGTGCCAGCAGTGACCCCTGGACAGGCTCGGGGGAAAGACTGTTTTTT
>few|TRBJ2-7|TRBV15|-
CATSREATGSNEQYF
TGTGCCACCAGCAGAGAGGCAACAGGGTCAAACGAGCAGTACTTC
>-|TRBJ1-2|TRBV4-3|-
CASSQEGYGYTF
TGCGCCAGCAGCCAAGAAGGCTATGGCTACACCTTC
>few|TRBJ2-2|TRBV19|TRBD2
CASSIKAGEWSGELFF
TGTGCCAGTAGTATTAAAGCGGGAGAATGGTCCGGGGAGCTGTTTTTT
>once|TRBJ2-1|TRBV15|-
CATSREVSLEQFF
TGTGCCACCAGCAGAGAGGTTAGCCTAGAGCAGTTCTTC
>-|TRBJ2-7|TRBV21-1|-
CASGAGLDEQYF
TGTGCCAGCGGGGCGGGTCTGGACGAGCAGTACTTC
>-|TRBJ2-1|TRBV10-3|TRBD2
CAISVQRGSSYNEQFF
TGTGCCATCAGTGTACAGCGGGGGAGCTCCTACAATGAGCAGTTCTTC
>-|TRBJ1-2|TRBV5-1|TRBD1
CASSSGQGAFGYTF
TGCGCCAGCAGCTCCGGACAGGGGGCTTTTGGCTACACCTTC
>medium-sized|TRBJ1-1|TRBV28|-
CASRGWGDTEAFF
TGTGCCAGCAGGGGTTGGGGGGACACTGAAGCTTTCTTT
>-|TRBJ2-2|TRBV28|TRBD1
CASSLPGTGNTGELFF
TGTGCCAGCAGTTTACCCGGGACAGGTAACACCGGGGAGCTGTTTTTT